This T cell receptor (beta chain) derives from a study of T-cell memory formation after mild COVID-19. Points from the study as a whole: The appearance of some responding clones in pre-infection memory suggested that cross-reactive memory joined. Second-wave clones reaching peak frequency on day 37 lacked confirmed SARS-CoV-2 specificity.

This clonotype was observed a handful of times. Antigen: not known. V was cut by 5 bases and J by 2 bases, with 13 bases left in between. CDR3 length: 15 residues. CDR1 is MNHEY, CDR2 SVGAGI, per germline. 5'RACE primed from the constant segment yielded TCR alpha and TCR beta cDNA libraries bearing sample barcodes and UMIs. TCRdb called the 5' RACE reads again in MiXCR, with one record for every CDR3 protein. The sample lists 250,000 to 300,000 distinct CDR3 sequences; roughly 8.2% were seen once. The receptor's source is a man younger than 35 who had mild COVID-19 (a few samples of this study predate the infection). Cell type and time point are not known. The chain links TRBV6-5 to TRBJ1-5, with D perhaps TRBD1 (6 bases). Specimen: PBMCs or a T cell subset sorted from them (not recorded which). The DNA of the CDR3 is TGTGCCAGCAGTGCATGGGGGCGAGGCAATCAGCCCCAGCATTTT. Translating gives CASSAWGRGNQPQHF.